Following are 30 T cell receptor beta chains from one sample sequenced in a study of blood T cells in healthy people across ages (dated by TCRdb to the mid-2010s). Receptor libraries were prepared by 5' RACE. TCRdb lists the instrument as Illumina HiSeq 2500. A second roughly 7 to 11 cycle PCR used a sample-barcoded 5' primer and a J-beta primer mix. TCRdb itself trimmed the public reads at Q25 with fastp, ran MiXCR and retained productive beta chains. Rows merge per CDR3 protein into single entries with the most common DNA and genes. The sample data list around 1.5 million distinct CDR3 sequences, and about 35% of these were observed just once. The ten largest clones add up to about 10% of the sample. The sample consisted of blood. These receptors were obtained from a woman under 40 in good health.

This clonotype was recorded many times. The chain uses TRBV5-4 and TRBJ2-5, with D perhaps TRBD1 (5 bases). The V gene lost 4 bases and the J gene lost 1 base, with 11 bases spanning the gap. CDR1 and CDR2 (germline): SGHNT, YYREEE (reference sequence). The CDR3 loop spans 14 amino acids. CDR3 DNA: TGTGCCAGCAGCACAGGTGGCAGCCAAGAGACCCAGTACTTC. Its protein is CASSTGGSQETQYF.

The chain has TRBV6-1 and TRBJ1-5, with D unclear. The germline CDR1 and CDR2 sequences are MNHNS and SASEGT. The CDR3 loop spans 14 amino acids. V lost 7 bases, J lost 6 bases, and 16 bases lay in between. The CDR3 spells CASTRRRVSQPQHF. The CDR3 nucleotides are TGTGCCAGCACCCGAAGGAGGGTTAGTCAGCCCCAGCATTTT.

V and J are TRBV5-1 and TRBJ2-2, with D tentatively TRBD2 (6 bases). The CDR3 sequence is 13 residues long. Germline V lookup: CDR1 SGHRS, CDR2 YFSETQ. Between the trimmed V and J ends, which lost 5 bases and 2 bases, there was a span of 7 bases. Here the CDR3 DNA reads TGCGCCAGCAGGGGGACTAACACCGGGGAGCTGTTTTTT. This codes for CASRGTNTGELFF.

At least ten counts were recorded for this clonotype. The V call is TRBV15, the J call TRBJ2-1; 7 bases map to TRBD2. With V trimmed by 5 bases and J by 8 bases, 9 bases remained unmatched. This CDR3 comprises 14 residues. CDR1 is LNHNV and CDR2 is YYDKDF in the germline V gene (reference sequence). The CDR3 DNA is TGTGCCACCAGCGTCAGCGGGGATGGATATGAGCAGTTCTTC. Its protein product is CATSVSGDGYEQFF.

This chain links TRBV20-1 with TRBJ2-7; D unresolved. Germline V CDR1 and CDR2: DFQATT, SNEGSKA (reference sequence). With 0 bases removed from V and 3 bases from J, the gap between germline ends came to 6 bases. The CDR3 length is 12 residues. CDR3 in amino acids: CSARDPYYEQYF. The DNA of the CDR3 is TGCAGTGCTAGAGATCCCTACTACGAGCAGTACTTC.

The chain recombines TRBV5-1 with TRBJ2-3; 7 bases fit TRBD1. Germline lookup yields CDR1 SGHRS and CDR2 YFSETQ. V was clipped by 1 base and J by 4 bases; unmatched bases: 12. This CDR3 is 17 amino acids long. This CDR3 is CASSLKGQARQPDTQYF. The CDR3 region has the DNA TGCGCCAGCAGCTTGAAAGGACAGGCTAGACAACCAGATACGCAGTATTTT.

V is TRBV9 and J is TRBJ2-7, with D perhaps being TRBD1 or TRBD2 (5 bases each). This CDR3 has 15 amino acids. Per the germline V gene, CDR1 is SGDLS and CDR2 is YYNGEE. Deletions cut 4 bases from V and 5 bases from J, with 19 bases between. For the CDR3, the DNA is TGTGCCAGCAGCACAAACGGGGCAACACGTGACGAGCAGTACTTC. Amino acid sequence: CASSTNGATRDEQYF.

The chain employs TRBV15 and TRBJ2-2; 9 bases are a match to TRBD1. This CDR3 comprises 17 residues. V lost 2 bases and J lost 1; bases outside the gene matches: 5. CDR1 is LNHNV, CDR2 YYDKDF, per germline (reference sequence). The CDR3 loop reads CATSRRQDRGNTGELFF. The CDR3 nucleotides read TGTGCCACCAGCAGACGCCAGGACAGGGGGAACACCGGGGAGCTGTTTTTT.

For this clonotype: A much more abundant neighbour one base away suggests this may be a read error. This chain joins TRBV7-8 and TRBJ2-3; TRBD1 aligns across 8 bases. Trimming at V came to 1 base and at J to 9 bases, leaving 6 bases not matched to a gene. Per germline, CDR1 SGHVS and CDR2 FQNEAQ. The CDR3 spans 14 residues. CDR3 amino acids: CASSLVPDRGTQYF. The DNA for the CDR3 is TGTGCCAGCAGCTTAGTTCCTGACAGGGGAACGCAGTATTTT.

The chain carries TRBV4-1 and TRBJ2-1; TRBD2 might be the D (7 bases). The CDR3 is 19 residues long. In germline, CDR1 is MGHRA, CDR2 YSYEKL. Trimming stripped 0 bases from V and 0 bases from J, with 18 bases between. This chain's CDR3 is CASSQDFVGGLTSYNEQFF. DNA for the CDR3: TGCGCCAGCAGCCAAGATTTCGTAGGGGGACTAACCTCCTACAATGAGCAGTTCTTC.

The chain couples TRBV20-1 to TRBJ2-5; TRBD2 is a possible D gene (5 bases). The germline V and J ends were trimmed by 4 bases and 4 bases, with 28 bases remaining between them. Germline V gene sequence: CDR1 DFQATT, CDR2 SNEGSKA (reference sequence). The CDR3 is 18 amino acids. The CDR3 DNA follows: TGCAGTGCTATCTCCCAGTGGCGGGCGGCCCCCATTAGAGAGACCCAGTACTTC. The encoded protein is CSAISQWRAAPIRETQYF.

This chain connects TRBV11-2 to TRBJ2-7; D is unresolved. Germline CDR1 is SGHAT and CDR2 is FQNNGV. V shed 11 bases and J shed 6 bases, with 20 bases lying between them. This CDR3 contains 13 residues. The CDR3 spells CAGANHPAPEQYF. In DNA form, the CDR3 reads TGTGCCGGCGCAAACCATCCAGCGCCCGAGCAGTACTTC.

The table lists this clonotype with many counts. Here the CDR3 DNA reads TGCAGTGCTAGAGATCTGGACAGGGACTACGAGCAGTACTTC. Translating it yields CSARDLDRDYEQYF. The V call is TRBV20-1, the J call TRBJ2-7, with 8 bases lining up with TRBD1. The CDR3 loop spans 14 amino acids. Germline trimming cut 0 bases from V and 3 bases from J; bases unmatched to any gene: 4. Germline lookup yields CDR1 DFQATT and CDR2 SNEGSKA (reference sequence).

This clonotype was detected a few times. The genes are TRBV6-1 and TRBJ2-5; the match to TRBD2 covers 9 bases. The tail of the sequence fits TRBJ2-7 better, so the J call may be wrong. CDR1 and CDR2 from the germline V gene are MNHNS and SASEGT. This CDR3 region has 15 residues. CDR3 region: CASSEMGTSNYEQYF. In nucleotides, the CDR3 is TGTGCCAGCAGTGAAATGGGGACTAGCAACTACGAGCAGTACTTC.

The chain carries TRBV20-1 and TRBJ1-1; D might be TRBD1 (5 bases). CDR1 is DFQATT, CDR2 SNEGSKA, per germline (reference sequence). CDR3 size: 14 residues. V gave up 4 bases and J gave up 2 bases, with 14 bases separating them. DNA for the CDR3: TGCAGTGCTATCCGCGGGGGGGGTAACACTGAAGCTTTCTTT. Its protein is CSAIRGGGNTEAFF.

V usage is TRBV6-1 and J usage is TRBJ2-4; TRBD1 aligns across 9 bases. The CDR3 loop spans 16 amino acids. Germline V CDR1 and CDR2: MNHNS, SASEGT. Losses at the gene ends were 5 bases for V and 3 bases for J; bases not matched to a gene: 8. CDR3 coding DNA: TGTGCCAGCAGTCAACAGGGGGCGGTCGGCAAAAACATTCAGTACTTC. Translating gives CASSQQGAVGKNIQYF.

This chain uses TRBV6-5 with TRBJ1-2; the D gene is possibly TRBD1 (5 bases). CDR1 MNHEY and CDR2 SVGAGI come from the germline V gene. V lost 0 bases, J lost 4 bases, and 12 bases lay in between. The CDR3 is 15 residues long. The CDR3 bases are TGTGCCAGCAGTTACTCTGAGGGGTTCAGCTATGGCTACACCTTC. It codes for CASSYSEGFSYGYTF.

There are a few counts of this clonotype. V usage is TRBV24-1 and J usage is TRBJ2-1, with 7 nucleotides matching TRBD2. The ends lost 5 bases at V and 10 bases at J; junction bases unmatched: 19. The CDR3 runs to 17 residues. Germline CDR1 and CDR2: KGHDR and SFDVKD. CDR3 protein: CATSVGGASTSAMEQFF. CDR3 coding DNA: TGTGCCACCAGTGTGGGAGGGGCCTCCACCTCGGCAATGGAGCAGTTCTTC.

The chain couples TRBV7-9 to TRBJ2-1; TRBD1 agrees at 9 bases. This CDR3 region has 17 residues. Germline V lookup: CDR1 SEHNR, CDR2 FQNEAQ (reference sequence). Germline trimming cut 2 bases from V and 6 bases from J; bases unmatched to any gene: 11. The CDR3 reads CASSLTGGRFSGNEQFF. The DNA for the CDR3 is TGTGCCAGCAGCTTAACAGGGGGCCGGTTTTCTGGCAATGAGCAGTTCTTC. The complete variable domain, with remaining parts taken from reference TRBV7-9 and TRBJ2-1, reads DTGVSQNPRHKITKRGQNVTFRCDPISEHNRLYWYRQTLGQGPEFLTYFQNEAQLEKSRLLSDRFSAERPKGSFSTLEIQRTEQGDSAMYLCASSLTGGRFSGNEQFFGPGTRLTVL.

This clonotype has just one count. This rearrangement joins TRBV20-1 to TRBJ2-7, with 10 bases lining up with TRBD1. Germline V gene data show CDR1 as DFQATT and CDR2 as SNEGSKA (reference sequence). The CDR3 sequence is 12 residues long. The J segment lost 7 bases and the V segment lost 6 bases, leaving 6 bases of the junction unmatched. CDR3 sequence reads: CSAQTGGSEQYF. The CDR3 DNA reads as TGCAGTGCACAGACAGGGGGCAGTGAGCAGTACTTC.

This clonotype was recorded many times. V usage is TRBV6-2 or TRBV6-3 and J usage is TRBJ2-7; TRBD1 matches 10 bases. Trimming removed 2 bases from V and 2 bases from J; junction bases left unmatched: 3. The CDR3 sequence is 15 residues long. Germline V CDR1 and CDR2: MNHEY, SVGEGT. CDR3 coding DNA: TGTGCCAGCAGTTACAGAGGACAGGGGGCCTACGAGCAGTACTTC. Translation gives CASSYRGQGAYEQYF.

The V and J genes are TRBV7-9 and TRBJ1-2; maybe TRBD1 (5 bases). Germline values: CDR1 SEHNR, CDR2 FQNEAQ (reference sequence). This CDR3 spans 15 amino acids. Trimming left V 6 bases short and J 6 bases short, with 20 bases between. The DNA of the CDR3 is TGTGCCAGCAGTGTGAGGTCTGGGCAGGGACATGGCTACACCTTC. It translates to CASSVRSGQGHGYTF.

This rearrangement joins TRBV27 to TRBJ2-1, with D possibly TRBD2 on 6 matching bases. Trimming pared 4 bases from V and 3 bases from J, leaving 13 bases between. Germline V gene sequence: CDR1 MNHEY, CDR2 SMNVEV (reference sequence). The CDR3 has 15 residues. CDR3 nucleotide sequence: TGTGCCAGCAGTTGGACGGGAGCTGGCTACAATGAGCAGTTCTTC. This translates into CASSWTGAGYNEQFF.

This clonotype was found many times. CDR3 sequence (DNA): TGCGCCAGCAGCCAAGCGGACAGGGGCGACTACGAGCAGTACTTC. Protein product: CASSQADRGDYEQYF. The J gene is TRBJ2-7, the V gene TRBV4-1, with 9 bases lining up with TRBD1. CDR1 and CDR2 from the germline V gene are MGHRA and YSYEKL. V shed 1 base and J 3 bases; nucleotides not matched to a gene: 4. The CDR3 has 15 residues.

This clonotype was observed a handful of times. This chain uses TRBV27 with TRBJ2-1, with 13 bases fitting TRBD2. After removal of 3 bases from V and 3 bases from J, the junction contained 8 bases not matched to a gene. CDR1 and CDR2 (germline): MNHEY, SMNVEV (reference sequence). The CDR3 totals 18 residues. The DNA for the CDR3 is TGTGCCAGCAGTTTTTTATTGGGACTAGCGGGATTCTACAATGAGCAGTTCTTC. It yields the protein CASSFLLGLAGFYNEQFF.

This clonotype was detected a few times. V is TRBV5-1 and J is TRBJ2-5; 7 bases fit TRBD1. Germline V gene data show CDR1 as SGHRS and CDR2 as YFSETQ. The CDR3 consists of 15 residues. The ends lost 2 bases at V and 5 bases at J; junction bases unmatched: 9. The CDR3 spells CASSLKTGYGETQYF. The DNA for the CDR3 is TGCGCCAGCAGCTTAAAGACAGGGTATGGGGAGACCCAGTACTTC.

Comment on this clonotype: A read error may be the cause here, since a much bigger clone is one base away. The chain links TRBV20-1 to TRBJ2-1; D remains unclear. Germline-derived CDR1 and CDR2 are DFQATT and SNEGSKA (reference sequence). This CDR3 is built from 12 residues. The CDR3 nucleotides are TGCAGTGCGAGGAGCTCCTACAATAAGCAGTTCTTC. It is translated as CSARSSYNKQFF.

This clonotype has only a few counts. The chain recombines TRBV7-9 with TRBJ2-7, with D perhaps given as TRBD1 or TRBD2 (5 bases each). V lost 1 base and J 5 bases, leaving 12 bases between the germline ends. CDR1 SEHNR and CDR2 FQNEAQ come from the germline V gene (reference sequence). The CDR3 covers 14 residues. DNA of the CDR3: TGTGCCAGCAGCTTAGTGGCTGGGGGTGACGAGCAGTACTTC. Protein product: CASSLVAGGDEQYF.

The V gene is TRBV5-1, the J gene TRBJ1-4; D unclear. Germline CDR1 reads SGHRS; CDR2 reads YFSETQ. The length of the CDR3 is 15 residues. With 0 bases removed from V and 3 bases from J, the gap between germline ends came to 9 bases. The CDR3, as DNA: TGCGCCAGCAGCTTGGATTCAGCTGCTAATGAAAAACTGTTTTTT. Protein sequence: CASSLDSAANEKLFF. Full variable domain (remainder filled in from reference TRBV5-1 and TRBJ1-4): KAGVTQTPRYLIKTRGQQVTLSCSPISGHRSVSWYQQTPGQGLQFLFEYFSETQRNKGNFPGRFSGRQFSNSRSEMNVSTLELGDSALYLCASSLDSAANEKLFFGSGTQLSVL.

This clonotype was counted many times. V gene TRBV29-1 combines with J gene TRBJ2-7; D might be TRBD2 (6 bases). CDR1 is SQVTM, CDR2 ANQGSEA, per germline. This CDR3 is 13 amino acids long. V dropped 5 bases and J dropped 5 bases, with 16 bases sitting between them. Here the CDR3 DNA reads TGCAGCGTTCCGGGAGCAGGGTTGGACGAGCAGTACTTC. Amino acid sequence: CSVPGAGLDEQYF.